A single sample is the source of the 27 T cell receptor beta chains below, sequenced in a study of blood T cell repertoires in COVID-19. Libraries were prepared by immunoSEQ multiplex PCR; TCRdb keeps only in-frame clonotypes and omits some of them. Of about 290,000 clones in the sample, about nine tenths were seen once. Sequencing was performed on PBMCs or T cells enriched from blood (not recorded which). The receptors here all came from a woman in her forties who had recovered from COVID-19.

This clone turned up a few times. The V gene is TRBV2, the J gene TRBJ2-7, with 10 nucleotides matching TRBD2. The length of the CDR3 is 16 residues. Trimming at V came to 6 bases and at J to 7 bases, leaving 15 bases not matched to a gene. CDR1 SNHLY and CDR2 FYNNEI come from the germline V gene. CDR3: CASRGMSGRARWEQYF. The DNA of the CDR3 is TGTGCCAGCAGAGGAATGAGCGGGAGGGCCCGGTGGGAGCAGTACTTC.

The chain joins TRBV27 to TRBJ2-3; 8 bases are a match to TRBD2. V shed 3 bases, J shed 5 bases, and the junction held 16 bases outside the gene matches. The CDR3 consists of 18 residues. Germline V gene sequence: CDR1 MNHEY, CDR2 SMNVEV (reference sequence). The CDR3 nucleotides read TGTGCCAGCAGTTTTGACGGGCCCCTGCGGGGGGCGGTAGATACGCAGTATTTT. It specifies CASSFDGPLRGAVDTQYF.

This clone was counted a single time. J is TRBJ2-3 and V is TRBV3-1 (or the pseudogene TRBV3-2); TRBD2 matches at 10 bases. Germline V gene data show CDR1 as LGHDT and CDR2 as YNNKEL (reference sequence). The CDR3 has 18 residues. The ends lost 3 bases at V and 2 bases at J; junction bases unmatched: 11. The CDR3 bases are TGTGCCAGCAGCCATATATATGGGAGCGGGAGGGCCACAGATACGCAGTATTTT. Translating it yields CASSHIYGSGRATDTQYF.

This clone was observed once. The CDR3 protein is CASSRDSGRAFHGTDTQYF. CDR3 sequence (DNA): TGTGCCAGCAGCCGCGATAGCGGGAGGGCCTTTCACGGCACAGATACGCAGTATTTT. The chain combines TRBV7-3 with TRBJ2-3, with 11 bases lining up with TRBD2. Unmatched junction bases numbered 14, after V lost 5 bases and J lost 1 base. This CDR3 comprises 19 residues. Germline values: CDR1 SGHTA, CDR2 FQGTGA.

The chain links TRBV7-2 to TRBJ2-3; no reliable D call. This CDR3 spans 16 amino acids. The V gene's germline CDR1 is SGHTA and CDR2 FQGNSA. V was cut by 1 base and J by 5 bases, with 16 bases left in between. CDR3: CASSLVSTGIEDTQYF. The CDR3 coding sequence is TGTGCCAGCAGCTTAGTATCAACGGGTATAGAAGATACGCAGTATTTT.

The rearrangement uses TRBV30 and TRBJ2-3, with D perhaps matching TRBD2 (6 bases). Germline values: CDR1 GTSNPN, CDR2 SVGIG (reference sequence). Between the trimmed V and J ends, which lost 1 base and 7 bases, there was a span of 15 bases. The CDR3 is made up of 14 amino acids. This chain's CDR3 is CAWSASALANTQYF. In DNA, the CDR3 is TGTGCCTGGAGTGCTTCGGCCCTAGCGAATACGCAGTATTTT.

The rearrangement links TRBV19 to TRBJ1-2; D not certain. Per the germline V gene, CDR1 is LNHDA and CDR2 is SQIVND (reference sequence). CDR3 length equals 12 residues. Trimming shortened V by 3 bases and J by 4 bases, and 6 bases separated the two germline ends. The CDR3 loop reads CASSMALYGYTF. CDR3 bases: TGTGCCAGTAGTATGGCCCTCTATGGCTACACCTTC. Looking up the rest from reference TRBV19 and TRBJ1-2 gives the full variable domain: DGGITQSPKYLFRKEGQNVTLSCEQNLNHDAMYWYRQDPGQGLRLIYYSQIVNDFQKGDIAEGYSVSREKKESFPLTVTSAQKNPTAFYLCASSMALYGYTFGSGTRLTVV.

This clone has a single count. The chain couples TRBV18 to TRBJ2-3; the match to TRBD2 covers 7 bases. Per the germline V gene, CDR1 is KGHSH and CDR2 is LQKENI. V was pared by 1 base and J by 2 bases, with 6 bases of the junction left unmatched. The CDR3 consists of 16 residues. CDR3 residues: CASSPRPSGTTDTQYF. In DNA, the CDR3 is TGTGCCAGCTCACCACGTCCCAGCGGGACCACAGATACGCAGTATTTT.

The CDR3 reads CASRQGGGDQPQHF. The CDR3 DNA sequence: TGTGCCAGCAGACAGGGTGGGGGGGATCAGCCCCAGCATTTT. This chain uses TRBV2 with TRBJ1-5; a weak D match, TRBD1 (6 bases). Germline lookup yields CDR1 SNHLY and CDR2 FYNNEI. This CDR3 has 14 residues. Trimming shortened V by 6 bases and J by 5 bases, and 14 bases separated the two germline ends.

This clone was counted between two and nine times. J is TRBJ2-7 and V is TRBV29-1; 7 bases are a match to TRBD2. V trimming: 2 bases; J trimming: 7 bases; junction bases outside the gene matches: 8. Germline-derived CDR1 and CDR2 are SQVTM and ANQGSEA. The CDR3 sequence is 13 residues long. Written as DNA, the CDR3 is TGCAGCGTTGAACTAGCGGTACCTGCGGAGCAGTACTTC. This encodes CSVELAVPAEQYF.

The J gene is TRBJ1-2, the V gene TRBV19; no firm D call. V lost 3 bases and J 4 bases, leaving 9 bases between the germline ends. The CDR3 consists of 13 residues. CDR1 and CDR2 from the germline V gene are LNHDA and SQIVND (reference sequence). CDR3 sequence: CASSIGLGYGYTF. The CDR3, as DNA: TGTGCCAGTAGTATCGGACTGGGCTATGGCTACACCTTC. The complete variable domain, with remaining parts taken from reference TRBV19 and TRBJ1-2, reads DGGITQSPKYLFRKEGQNVTLSCEQNLNHDAMYWYRQDPGQGLRLIYYSQIVNDFQKGDIAEGYSVSREKKESFPLTVTSAQKNPTAFYLCASSIGLGYGYTFGSGTRLTVV.

The rearrangement uses TRBV5-4 and TRBJ1-2, with 8 bases matching TRBD1. The CDR3 runs to 14 residues. V was pared by 0 bases and J by 7 bases, with 5 bases of the junction left unmatched. Germline CDR1 SGHNT, CDR2 YYREEE (reference sequence). The CDR3 protein is CASSLDRGASGYTF. For the CDR3, the DNA is TGTGCCAGCAGCTTGGACAGGGGGGCGAGTGGCTACACCTTC.

This chain uses TRBV18 with TRBJ2-3, with 9 bases fitting TRBD2. Germline values: CDR1 KGHSH, CDR2 LQKENI. Unmatched junction bases numbered 3, after V lost 5 bases and J lost 6 bases. The CDR3 sequence is 13 residues long. The CDR3 region has the DNA TGTGCCAGCTCAGCTAGCGGGGAGGATACGCAGTATTTT. Translating gives CASSASGEDTQYF.

The chain links TRBV5-1 to TRBJ1-1; D not resolved. There are 14 residues in the CDR3. Trimming shortened V by 0 bases and J by 0 bases, and 6 bases separated the two germline ends. Germline assignment: CDR1 SGHRS and CDR2 YFSETQ. The CDR3 nucleotides are TGCGCCAGCAGCTTGGGTCCCATGAACACTGAAGCTTTCTTT. This gives the protein CASSLGPMNTEAFF.

This chain links TRBV5-1 with TRBJ2-1; 9 bases are shared with TRBD2. The length of the CDR3 is 16 residues. V lost 4 bases to trimming and J lost 8 bases; unmatched junction nucleotides: 13. Looked up from germline, CDR1 is SGHRS and CDR2 is YFSETQ. The CDR3 region is CASSQTGTSFIYEQFF. For the CDR3, the DNA is TGCGCCAGCAGCCAGACCGGGACTAGCTTTATCTATGAGCAGTTCTTC. Full variable domain (rest looked up from reference TRBV5-1 and TRBJ2-1): KAGVTQTPRYLIKTRGQQVTLSCSPISGHRSVSWYQQTPGQGLQFLFEYFSETQRNKGNFPGRFSGRQFSNSRSEMNVSTLELGDSALYLCASSQTGTSFIYEQFFGPGTRLTVL.

This clone was detected only once. The chain recombines TRBV5-1 with TRBJ1-1, with 7 bases identical to TRBD1. The germline V gene encodes CDR1 SGHRS and CDR2 YFSETQ. There are 16 residues in the CDR3. Unmatched junction bases numbered 12, after V lost 0 bases and J lost 7 bases. CDR3 protein: CASSLAYEGAGYEAFF. CDR3 sequence (DNA): TGCGCCAGCAGCTTGGCCTATGAGGGGGCGGGTTATGAAGCTTTCTTT.

The chain employs TRBV9 and TRBJ2-3, with TRBD1 identical over 8 bases. The CDR3 spans 15 residues. Looked up from germline, CDR1 is SGDLS and CDR2 is YYNGEE. Trimming at V came to 0 bases and at J to 10 bases, leaving 10 bases not matched to a gene. Here the CDR3 DNA reads TGTGCCAGCAGCGTAGGACAGGGGACGGGTTTATCGCAGTATTTT. Amino acid sequence: CASSVGQGTGLSQYF. Full variable domain (missing parts from reference TRBV9 and TRBJ2-3): DSGVTQTPKHLITATGQRVTLRCSPRSGDLSVYWYQQSLDQGLQFLIQYYNGEERAKGNILERFSAQQFPDLHSELNLSSLELGDSALYFCASSVGQGTGLSQYFGPGTRLTVL.

The chain uses TRBV5-1 and TRBJ2-7; 12 bases are shared with TRBD2. The CDR3 spans 15 residues. Germline CDR1 and CDR2: SGHRS and YFSETQ. V was pared by 4 bases and J by 5 bases, with 7 bases of the junction left unmatched. The CDR3 protein is CASSAPSGGAHEQYF. CDR3 DNA: TGCGCCAGCAGCGCTCCTAGCGGGGGGGCCCACGAGCAGTACTTC.

This rearrangement joins TRBV5-4 to TRBJ2-7; tentative D call: TRBD1 (5 bases). The CDR3 is made up of 14 amino acids. V lost 4 bases to trimming and J lost 2 bases, with 13 bases between them. Germline values: CDR1 SGHNT, CDR2 YYREEE (reference sequence). Written as DNA, the CDR3 is TGTGCCAGCAGCCCGACTGGGGCGACCTACGAGCAGTACTTC. Its translation: CASSPTGATYEQYF.

The V gene is TRBV7-8, the J gene TRBJ2-2; 9 nucleotides line up with TRBD1. CDR3 size: 18 residues. V trimming: 5 bases; J trimming: 4 bases; junction bases outside the gene matches: 14. CDR1 is SGHVS, CDR2 FQNEAQ, per germline. CDR3: CASSPRPGQGRRTGELFF. The CDR3, as DNA: TGTGCCAGCAGCCCACGCCCCGGACAGGGGAGGCGCACCGGGGAGCTGTTTTTT.

The chain employs TRBV5-4 and TRBJ2-3, with D possibly being TRBD2 (6 bases). The germline V gene has CDR1 SGHNT and CDR2 YYREEE (reference sequence). This CDR3 region has 15 residues. V was shortened by 3 bases and J by 2 bases, with 13 bases between the two germline ends. This CDR3 is CASSYGTHDTDTQYF. The DNA for the CDR3 is TGTGCCAGCAGCTATGGGACTCACGACACAGATACGCAGTATTTT.

This chain uses TRBV14 with TRBJ2-4; 7 bases line up with TRBD1. The V segment lost 5 bases and the J segment 7 bases; nucleotides outside the gene matches: 11. Looked up from germline, CDR1 is SGHDN and CDR2 is FVKESK. CDR3 length equals 15 residues. The DNA of the CDR3 is TGTGCCAGCAGCTCAGGGGGACAGTTGGGCAACATTCAGTACTTC. It is translated as CASSSGGQLGNIQYF.

The J gene is TRBJ2-7, the V gene TRBV3-1 (or the pseudogene TRBV3-2); 12 bases are shared with TRBD1. This CDR3 region has 16 residues. Germline V lookup: CDR1 LGHDT, CDR2 YNNKEL (reference sequence). After removal of 5 bases from V and 1 base from J, the junction contained 6 bases not matched to a gene. DNA of the CDR3: TGTGCCAGCAGCAAAGGGACAGGGGGCGAGTCCTACGAGCAGTACTTC. This gives the protein CASSKGTGGESYEQYF.

The chain recombines TRBV18 with TRBJ2-2, with D possibly TRBD2 on 5 matching bases. Germline CDR1 is KGHSH and CDR2 is LQKENI. The CDR3 contains 15 residues. V lost 5 bases and J lost 1, with 11 bases in between. In DNA form, the CDR3 reads TGTGCCAGCTCAGTTAGTCGGGGGAACACCGGGGAGCTGTTTTTT. Translated, it gives CASSVSRGNTGELFF.

The chain carries TRBV4-1 and TRBJ1-3, with 9 bases matching TRBD1. With V trimmed by 4 bases and J by 6 bases, 13 bases remained unmatched. CDR3 length: 17 residues. Germline-derived CDR1 and CDR2 are MGHRA and YSYEKL. CDR3 DNA sequence: TGCGCCAGCAGCCTGACAGGGGGAGCCCAACCCATAAACACCATATATTTT. It is translated as CASSLTGGAQPINTIYF.

The V and J genes are TRBV6-6 and TRBJ1-5; maybe TRBD1 (6 bases). This CDR3 comprises 14 residues. The germline V and J ends were trimmed by 2 bases and 5 bases, with 10 bases remaining between them. CDR1 is MNHNY, CDR2 SVGAGI, per germline (reference sequence). The CDR3 is CASSYITGYQPQHF. The CDR3 DNA is TGTGCCAGCAGTTACATAACAGGGTATCAGCCCCAGCATTTT.

As DNA, the CDR3 is TGTGCCATCAGCCAGGGAGGGGGGACTGAAGCTTTCTTT. Amino acids: CAISQGGGTEAFF. This chain uses TRBV10-3 with TRBJ1-1; possibly TRBD1 for D (6 bases). Trimming shortened V by 6 bases and J by 5 bases, and 13 bases separated the two germline ends. CDR1 ENHRY and CDR2 SYGVKD come from the germline V gene. The CDR3 has 13 amino acids.